The rows below give T cell receptor beta chains drawn from one sample of a study of cytotoxic CD8 clonotypes in ibrutinib-treated CLL. Sequenced by immunoSEQ multiplex PCR; TCRdb stores in-frame clones only, minus some. The table lists approximately 150,000 clones, more than 70% of them singletons, with approximately 3% in the top ten. The specimen comprised PBMCs, sampled at disease progression, from a patient treated with ibrutinib. The receptor set was obtained from a human donor with chronic lymphocytic leukemia. Each CDR3 is given with its conserved first and last residue. The D gene is left open where the match is weak. Clone size, where shown, is once, few, many, or a class for clones that have expanded.

>TRBD2|TRBJ2-7|.|TRBV28
CASSLSGNSYEQYF
TGTGCCAGCAGTCTTAGCGGGAACTCCTACGAGCAGTACTTC
>TRBD1|TRBJ1-2|.|TRBV29-1
CSVDSGTGGFGYTF
TGCAGCGTTGACTCCGGGACAGGGGGCTTTGGCTACACCTTC
>TRBD1|TRBJ2-7|.|TRBV4-1
CASSQDVARDSGEQYF
TGCGCCAGCAGCCAAGATGTAGCCCGGGACAGTGGCGAGCAGTACTTC
>.|TRBJ2-4|.|TRBV5-3
CARSLVEGLRAKNIQYF
TGTGCCAGAAGCTTGGTTGAGGGGTTGAGAGCCAAAAACATTCAGTACTTC
>TRBD1|TRBJ1-1|once|TRBV2
CASSGPGQGRYNEAFF
TGTGCCAGCAGTGGCCCCGGACAGGGACGGTATAATGAAGCTTTCTTT
>TRBD1|TRBJ2-1|.|TRBV4-1
CASSQDRDRAYNEQFF
TGCGCCAGCAGCCAAGATCGGGACAGAGCCTACAATGAGCAGTTCTTC
>.|TRBJ2-2|.|TRBV10-1
CASRETDGRANTGELFF
TGCGCCAGCAGAGAAACTGACGGAAGAGCGAACACCGGGGAGCTGTTTTTT
>.|TRBJ2-5|.|TRBV19
CASSVGLIETQYF
TGTGCCAGTAGTGTGGGACTTATAGAGACCCAGTACTTC
>.|TRBJ2-1|.|TRBV7-9
CASSLDRGTRNEQFF
TGTGCCAGCAGCTTAGACAGGGGGACTAGGAATGAGCAGTTCTTC
>TRBD1|TRBJ1-2|.|TRBV13
CASTKVGQNYGYTF
TGTGCCAGCACCAAAGTGGGACAGAACTATGGCTACACCTTC
>.|TRBJ1-1|once|TRBV6-6
CASRDDTEAFF
TGTGCCAGCAGGGATGACACTGAAGCTTTCTTT
>.|TRBJ2-1|.|TRBV9
CASSVVRSYNEQFF
TGTGCCAGCAGCGTAGTTCGGAGCTACAATGAGCAGTTCTTC
>TRBD2|TRBJ2-1|.|TRBV30
CAWSLSGGRASEQFF
TGTGCCTGGAGCCTCTCAGGCGGGAGGGCCTCTGAGCAGTTCTTC
>.|TRBJ1-4|.|TRBV11-3
CASSLLSTNEKLFF
TGTGCCAGCAGCTTGTTGTCAACTAATGAAAAACTGTTTTTT
>.|TRBJ1-4|.|TRBV7-2
CASSLEKATNEKLFF
TGTGCCAGCAGCTTGGAGAAGGCAACTAATGAAAAACTGTTTTTT
>TRBD2|TRBJ2-1|.|TRBV19
CASSPLAGGYNEQFF
TGTGCCAGTAGCCCCCTAGCGGGAGGATACAATGAGCAGTTCTTC
>TRBD1|TRBJ1-2|.|TRBV19
CASSTQRDSFYYGYTF
TGTGCCAGTAGTACCCAAAGGGACAGTTTTTATTACGGCTACACCTTC
>.|TRBJ2-7|.|TRBV6-5
CASSYLGGTSYEQYF
TGTGCCAGCAGTTACCTGGGCGGGACCTCCTACGAGCAGTACTTC
>.|TRBJ2-5|.|TRBV6-5
CASSYSVPGRGETQYF
TGTGCCAGCAGTTACTCCGTTCCAGGGCGTGGAGAGACCCAGTACTTC
>.|TRBJ2-1|.|TRBV5-1
CASSPGHSNEQFF
TGCGCCAGCAGCCCTGGACATTCGAATGAGCAGTTCTTC
>TRBD1|TRBJ1-4|.|TRBV6-6
CASSWDQGVEEKLFF
TGTGCCAGCAGCTGGGACCAGGGGGTAGAAGAAAAACTGTTTTTT
>TRBD1|TRBJ2-7|.|TRBV5-4
CASSGYRGSSYEQYF
TGTGCCAGCAGCGGTTACAGGGGGAGCTCCTACGAGCAGTACTTC
>.|TRBJ2-2|.|TRBV21-1
CASSKDPLRLAVRTGELFF
TGTGCCAGCAGCAAAGACCCGCTCCGACTAGCGGTGAGGACCGGGGAGCTGTTTTTT
>TRBD2|TRBJ2-7|few|TRBV4-2
CASSQVITSGSYEQYF
TGTGCCAGCAGCCAAGTCATAACTAGCGGGAGCTACGAGCAGTACTTC
>.|TRBJ2-2|once|TRBV5-4
CASSFDSNTGELFF
TGTGCCAGCAGTTTCGACAGTAACACCGGGGAGCTGTTTTTT
>.|TRBJ2-2|few|TRBV6-5
CASSPTRGATGELFF
TGTGCCAGCAGTCCGACGCGGGGCGCCACCGGGGAGCTGTTTTTT
>.|TRBJ2-7|.|TRBV7-2
CASSQGLGGPYEQYF
TGTGCCAGCAGCCAGGGGTTGGGAGGCCCCTACGAGCAGTACTTC
>.|TRBJ1-3|once|TRBV11-2
CASSPRTASGNTIYF
TGTGCCAGCAGCCCCCGGACAGCCTCTGGAAACACCATATATTTT